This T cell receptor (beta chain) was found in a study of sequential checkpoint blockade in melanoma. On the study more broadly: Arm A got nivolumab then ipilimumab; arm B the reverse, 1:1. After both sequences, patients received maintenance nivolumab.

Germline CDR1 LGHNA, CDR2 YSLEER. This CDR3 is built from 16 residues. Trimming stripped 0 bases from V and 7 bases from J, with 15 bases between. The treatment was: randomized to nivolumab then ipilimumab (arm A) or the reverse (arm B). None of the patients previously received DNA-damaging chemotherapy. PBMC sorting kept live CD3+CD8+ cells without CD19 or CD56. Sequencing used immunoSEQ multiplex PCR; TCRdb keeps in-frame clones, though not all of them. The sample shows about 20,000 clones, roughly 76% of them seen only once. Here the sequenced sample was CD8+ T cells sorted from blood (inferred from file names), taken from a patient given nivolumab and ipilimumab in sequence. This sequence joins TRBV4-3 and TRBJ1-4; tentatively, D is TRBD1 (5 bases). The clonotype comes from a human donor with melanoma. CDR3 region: CASSQDSGRGSEKLFF. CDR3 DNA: TGCGCCAGCAGCCAAGATTCAGGAAGGGGAAGTGAAAAACTGTTTTTT.